This TCR beta chain came from a study of memory CD8 T cells in hepatitis C reinfection. V lost 7 bases to trimming and J lost 8 bases, with 17 bases between them. CDR1 is MNHEY and CDR2 is SVGAGI in the germline V gene. The CDR3 extends over 14 amino acids. This sample's time point: pre-reinfection, 55 to 20 weeks before reinfection detection. The sorted cells went straight to TCR sequencing with no prior in vitro expansion. Here immunoSEQ multiplex PCR was the method, and the copy in TCRdb shows in-frame clones only, minus some. This table has approximately 51,000 clones, roughly nine tenths appearing once.

This TCR was recovered from a man aged 18-30 years with hepatitis C virus infection. The gene calls are TRBV6-5 and TRBJ1-4; maybe TRBD1 (5 bases). Sequenced sample: naive CD8+ T cells sorted from blood. The DNA for the CDR3 is TGTGCCAGCACCACAGCGGGGTGGGGGGAAAAACTGTTTTTT. The encoded protein is CASTTAGWGEKLFF.